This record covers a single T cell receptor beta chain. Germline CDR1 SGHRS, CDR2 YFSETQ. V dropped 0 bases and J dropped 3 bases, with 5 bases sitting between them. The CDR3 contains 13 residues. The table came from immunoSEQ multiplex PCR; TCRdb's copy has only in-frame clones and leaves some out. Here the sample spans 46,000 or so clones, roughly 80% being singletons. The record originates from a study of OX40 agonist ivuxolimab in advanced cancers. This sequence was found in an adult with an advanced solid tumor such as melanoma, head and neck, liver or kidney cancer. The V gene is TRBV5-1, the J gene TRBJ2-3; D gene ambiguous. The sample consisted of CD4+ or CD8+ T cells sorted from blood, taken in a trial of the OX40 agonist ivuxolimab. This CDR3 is CASSLARTDTQYF. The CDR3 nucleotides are TGCGCCAGCAGCTTGGCTCGGACAGATACGCAGTATTTT.